The present entry profiles one TCR beta chain with its context. What it binds is unknown. The data are from a study of type 1 and type 2 diabetes patients. Study as a whole: Participants included type 1 and type 2 diabetes patients plus nondiabetic controls. General study findings and limits: Age and gender were not matched between study groups, possibly biasing interpretation.

The PCR template was genomic DNA. Amplification of the beta chain CDR3 used 30 forward and 13 reverse multiplex primers. Using its own MiXCR run on the multiplex PCR reads, TCRdb lists one record per CDR3 protein. The sample lists around 300,000 distinct CDR3 sequences; approximately 45% were seen once. The V segment lost 2 bases and the J segment 3 bases; nucleotides outside the gene matches: 7. In germline, CDR1 is SGHTA, CDR2 FQGTGA. The CDR3 consists of 16 residues. Sequenced material: peripheral blood mononuclear cells (PBMCs). This sequence originates from a man between 18 and 29 years old with type 2 diabetes. The genes are TRBV7-3 and TRBJ2-3, with 8 bases that match TRBD2. In DNA, the CDR3 is TGTGCCAGCAGCTTATCCCGGCGGGGGGTAACAGATACGCAGTATTTT. Its translation is CASSLSRRGVTDTQYF. The complete variable domain, with remaining parts taken from reference TRBV7-3 and TRBJ2-3, reads GAGVSQTPSNKVTEKGKYVELRCDPISGHTALYWYRQSLGQGPEFLIYFQGTGAADDSGLPNDRFFAVRPEGSVSTLKIQRTERGDSAVYLCASSLSRRGVTDTQYFGPGTRLTVL.